Each of the 17 T cell receptor beta chains below was sequenced from the same sample in a study of blood T cell repertoires in COVID-19. Clones were sequenced by immunoSEQ multiplex PCR, and TCRdb holds only the in-frame ones, with some missing. This sample has under 250,000 clones, with roughly 80% found just once. Input material: peripheral blood. These receptors were obtained from a woman aged 55-75 years with acute or convalescent COVID-19.

In DNA form, the CDR3 reads TGTGCCAGCAGTTTCTGGACTAGCGACTACAATGAGCAGTTCTTC. It codes for CASSFWTSDYNEQFF. This chain links TRBV14 with TRBJ2-1, with 9 bases matching TRBD2. Germline lookup yields CDR1 SGHDN and CDR2 FVKESK. This CDR3 has 15 amino acids. V lost 6 bases and J lost 3; bases outside the gene matches: 6.

The rearrangement links TRBV10-2 to TRBJ2-7; TRBD2 aligns across 8 bases. Germline values: CDR1 WSHSY, CDR2 SAAADI. The CDR3 consists of 15 residues. V was clipped by 2 bases and J by 2 bases; unmatched bases: 5. CDR3 in DNA: TGCGCCAGCAGTGAGGGCGGGGGGCGCACCTACGAGCAGTACTTC. Its protein is CASSEGGGRTYEQYF.

V gene TRBV6-6 combines with J gene TRBJ2-5; 10 nucleotides match TRBD2. This CDR3 has 16 amino acids. Germline V gene sequence: CDR1 MNHNY, CDR2 SVGAGI (reference sequence). J lost 5 bases, V lost 6 bases, and 12 bases had no gene match. The CDR3 reads CASRKGQRGGWETQYF. CDR3 DNA sequence: TGTGCCAGCAGGAAGGGGCAGCGGGGGGGCTGGGAGACCCAGTACTTC.

V and J are TRBV7-8 and TRBJ2-2, with D possibly matching TRBD1 (5 bases). Germline-derived CDR1 and CDR2 are SGHVS and FQNEAQ. The CDR3 is 16 residues long. V was shortened by 7 bases and J by 0 bases, with 15 bases between the two germline ends. The CDR3: CASIWGVGTNTGELFF. For the CDR3, the DNA is TGTGCCAGCATCTGGGGCGTAGGGACGAACACCGGGGAGCTGTTTTTT.

The J gene is TRBJ1-2, the V gene TRBV12-5; D uncertain. V dropped 2 bases and J dropped 14 bases, with 15 bases sitting between them. CDR1 and CDR2 (germline): LGHNT, FRNRAP. CDR3 length: 12 residues. In DNA, the CDR3 is TGTGCTAGTGGTTTGTCTCGACACGGCGGGACCTTC. It encodes CASGLSRHGGTF.

This chain links TRBV28 with TRBJ2-7; 7 positions match TRBD2. The germline V gene encodes CDR1 MDHEN and CDR2 SYDVKM. The ends lost 5 bases at V and 3 bases at J; junction bases unmatched: 7. There are 14 residues in the CDR3. The CDR3 loop reads CASSPAGGFYEQYF. CDR3 DNA: TGTGCCAGCAGTCCCGCCGGGGGGTTCTACGAGCAGTACTTC.

This clone is medium-sized (0.01 to 0.1%). The chain couples TRBV7-9 to TRBJ1-6; D unresolved. The V and J ends lost 3 bases and 5 bases respectively, with 8 bases between them. CDR1 SEHNR and CDR2 FQNEAQ come from the germline V gene (reference sequence). There are 14 residues in the CDR3. CDR3 in DNA: TGTGCCAGCAGCTTTGGCAGGCATAATTCACCCCTCCACTTT. It codes for CASSFGRHNSPLHF.

This chain links TRBV7-9 with TRBJ1-1; D ambiguous. The germline V gene has CDR1 SEHNR and CDR2 FQNEAQ (reference sequence). V gave up 0 bases and J gave up 6 bases, with 5 bases separating them. The CDR3 has 12 residues. DNA for the CDR3: TGTGCCAGCAGCTTAGCCCGGGCTGAAGCTTTCTTT. It specifies CASSLARAEAFF.

The rearrangement joins TRBV3-1 (or the pseudogene TRBV3-2) to TRBJ2-7; D is possibly TRBD2 (5 bases). The CDR3 has 14 amino acids. Trimming removed 4 bases at V and 6 bases at J, with 16 bases between. In germline, CDR1 is LGHDT, CDR2 YNNKEL (reference sequence). CDR3 in DNA: TGTGCCAGCAGCCCCACTAGAACCCCCAGCGAGCAGTACTTC. It specifies CASSPTRTPSEQYF.

The rearrangement links TRBV19 to TRBJ2-3, with 8 positions matching TRBD1. The CDR3 contains 16 residues. Germline CDR1 LNHDA, CDR2 SQIVND (reference sequence). The trim removed 8 bases at V and 1 base at J, leaving 11 bases unmatched. The CDR3 nucleotides read TGTGCCAGTCGCAGGGGCCAGGGGGCGGGCACAGATACGCAGTATTTT. Protein product: CASRRGQGAGTDTQYF.

The rearrangement links TRBV19 to TRBJ2-2; D might be TRBD2 (6 bases). The germline gives CDR1 LNHDA, CDR2 SQIVND (reference sequence). Trimming took off 0 bases at V and 1 base at J, with 12 bases between the two ends. The CDR3 contains 17 residues. The CDR3 reads CASSIDGGTVNTGELFF. The CDR3 nucleotides read TGTGCCAGTAGTATAGATGGCGGGACGGTGAACACCGGGGAGCTGTTTTTT.

This chain connects TRBV10-3 to TRBJ1-6, with a possible D match to TRBD1 (5 bases). V lost 4 bases and J 6 bases, leaving 13 bases between the germline ends. This CDR3 has 15 amino acids. Germline V gene sequence: CDR1 ENHRY, CDR2 SYGVKD. CDR3 sequence: CAISVHQGSNSPLHF. The CDR3 DNA follows: TGTGCCATCAGTGTGCACCAGGGATCTAATTCACCCCTCCACTTT.

This chain joins TRBV30 and TRBJ1-2, with TRBD1 matching over 7 bases. Germline-derived CDR1 and CDR2 are GTSNPN and SVGIG (reference sequence). The CDR3 loop spans 15 amino acids. DNA of the CDR3: TGTGCAGCCTGGGGTATCATAGGGACAGACTATGGCTACACCTTC. Translation: CAAWGIIGTDYGYTF.

The chain carries TRBV6-2 or TRBV6-3 and TRBJ2-5, with TRBD1 matching 7 bases. The CDR3 consists of 14 residues. The germline gives CDR1 MNHEY, CDR2 SVGEGT. Unmatched junction bases numbered 5, after V lost 5 bases and J lost 2 bases. CDR3 amino acids: CASSKQGLQETQYF. Here the CDR3 DNA reads TGTGCCAGCAGTAAACAGGGGCTACAAGAGACCCAGTACTTC.

This chain joins TRBV6-5 and TRBJ1-6, with no clear D. Trimming shortened V by 6 bases and J by 7 bases, and 13 bases separated the two germline ends. CDR3 size: 14 residues. Germline values: CDR1 MNHEY, CDR2 SVGAGI. CDR3 loop: CASREERTNSPLHF. The DNA for the CDR3 is TGTGCCAGCAGGGAGGAGCGGACCAATTCACCCCTCCACTTT.

The V gene is TRBV27, the J gene TRBJ2-5; 8 bases are a match to TRBD2. CDR1 is MNHEY, CDR2 SMNVEV, per germline (reference sequence). J was trimmed by 1 base and V by 3 bases; bases with no gene match: 7. The CDR3 is 16 amino acids. The CDR3 is CASSLRAGVLQETQYF. The CDR3 coding sequence is TGTGCCAGCAGTTTGAGAGCGGGGGTCCTCCAAGAGACCCAGTACTTC.

On this clone itself: Other DNA sequences in the same sample also yield this CDR3. For the CDR3, the DNA is TGTGCCAGCAGTCCGGGACAGGGCTACGAGCAGTACTTC. Its protein product is CASSPGQGYEQYF. This chain uses TRBV11-2 with TRBJ2-7, with 9 positions matching TRBD1. CDR1 is SGHAT, CDR2 FQNNGV, per germline. The CDR3 spans 13 residues. Trimming removed 6 bases from V and 3 bases from J; junction bases left unmatched: 3.